This T cell receptor beta chain appears in the sequencing data of a study of human T cells and chemical hapten exposure. This clonotype has at least ten counts. Antigen: not known. Individual cDNA molecules each carried unique molecular identifiers attached by the library. Each CDR3 protein is one row after TCRdb ran MiXCR on the RACE reads. Among about 270,000 distinct CDR3 sequences listed, approximately 7.5% were seen once. The time point is: pre-sensitization, week 0. Treatment indicated: therapeutic diphenylcyclopropenone sensitization with weekly scalp DPC. Overall study results and limits: Alopecia was present in the donors, so their immune response may differ from healthy people's.

This clonotype originated in a man aged 18 to 29 with alopecia areata. Some clones in this sample may be carry-over from other donors' samples. The sequences come from whole blood, collected in connection with sensitization to the hapten diphenylcyclopropenone (DPC).

Here the CDR3 reads CASSYGREGNQPQHF. CDR3 DNA: TGTGCCAGCAGTTACGGAAGGGAAGGTAATCAGCCCCAGCATTTT. V is TRBV6-6 and J is TRBJ1-5, with D uncertain. The germline V gene encodes CDR1 MNHNY and CDR2 SVGAGI (reference sequence). Trimming shortened V by 2 bases and J by 4 bases, and 12 bases separated the two germline ends. There are 15 residues in the CDR3.